The clone carrying this T cell receptor beta chain appeared a single time. Its antigen is not known. This specimen belongs to a study of T cell responses to AZD1222 COVID-19 vaccine. Study-wide results and limits: Without day 14 samples, only post-peak T cell repertoires were studied. Nearly half of spike-specific TCRs reportedly target variant regions that are unmutated in the B.1.351 and B.1.1.7 variants. Clonal diversity was possibly underestimated; the donors were predominantly white British and more often female.

V gave up 3 bases and J gave up 4 bases, with 13 bases separating them. In germline, CDR1 is KGHSH, CDR2 LQKENI. The CDR3 is 15 amino acids. Clones were sequenced by immunoSEQ multiplex PCR, and TCRdb holds only the in-frame ones, with some missing. The profile shows 200,000 or so clones, approximately 94% of them singletons. This receptor was obtained from an adult who received the AZD1222 COVID-19 vaccine. This specimen was peripheral blood, taken 28 days after the second AZD1222 dose. The rearrangement joins TRBV18 to TRBJ1-3; D may be TRBD1 (5 bases). The CDR3 DNA reads TGTGCCAGCTCACCGGGCCAGGGAGAGGGAAACACCATATATTTT. This sequence encodes CASSPGQGEGNTIYF.